The clone carrying this T cell receptor beta chain turned up a few times. Its matching antigen is unknown. The data were taken from a study of identical twins. There were only healthy Caucasians among the donors. cDNA molecules carried unique molecular identifiers, and template switching added a universal primer site. Each CDR3 protein is one row after TCRdb ran MiXCR on the 5' RACE reads. The sample includes some 1,700,000 distinct CDR3 sequences, about 32% of them seen just once. Study findings and constraints: Insertions were reduced in abundant cord blood beta clonotypes but not in memory repertoires. Excess sharing between twins was weaker in beta out-of-frame sequences.

This TCR came from a newborn girl in good health. The sequenced material came from cord blood.

The chain's CDR3 is CSVARDRDYGYTF. DNA for the CDR3: TGCAGCGTTGCCCGGGACAGGGACTATGGCTACACCTTC. The V call is TRBV29-1, the J call TRBJ1-2; 9 nucleotides match TRBD1. With V trimmed by 4 bases and J by 3 bases, 3 bases remained unmatched. The CDR3 is 13 residues long. CDR1 SQVTM and CDR2 ANQGSEA come from the germline V gene.